Shown below are 2 T cell receptor beta chains from a single sample sequenced in a study of blood T cell repertoires in COVID-19. The method was immunoSEQ multiplex PCR; TCRdb's version includes in-frame clones alone and lacks a portion of them. The data contain some 100,000 clones, about 88% of them singletons. The sequencing input was peripheral blood. The receptors come from a woman aged 55-70 years with acute or convalescent COVID-19.

V is TRBV28 and J is TRBJ1-2; D is perhaps TRBD1 (5 bases). V lost 5 bases, J lost 5 bases, and 6 bases lay in between. This CDR3 has 11 amino acids. Germline-derived CDR1 and CDR2 are MDHEN and SYDVKM. CDR3 sequence: CASSRQYGYTF. CDR3 DNA sequence: TGTGCCAGCAGTCGACAGTATGGCTACACCTTC.

The V call is TRBV15, the J call TRBJ2-7; 10 bases are shared with TRBD1. V shed 7 bases, J shed 6 bases, and the junction held 9 bases outside the gene matches. The CDR3 totals 14 residues. Germline CDR1 is LNHNV and CDR2 is YYDKDF (reference sequence). CDR3 amino acids: CATTTGQGSGEQYF. The DNA for the CDR3 is TGTGCCACCACTACGGGACAGGGGTCTGGCGAGCAGTACTTC.